This TCR beta chain was obtained from a study of T-cell memory formation after mild COVID-19. Each CDR3 protein gets one entry after TCRdb re-called the 5' RACE reads with MiXCR. The sample includes approximately 350,000 distinct CDR3 sequences, approximately 15% of them seen just once. This clonotype was counted between two and nine times. V was pared by 5 bases and J by 3 bases, with 10 bases between. CDR1 and CDR2 from the germline V gene are DFQATT and SNEGSKA (reference sequence). The CDR3 covers 12 residues. The chain combines TRBV20-1 with TRBJ2-5, with D perhaps being TRBD1 or TRBD2 (5 bases each). The clonotype originates from a man aged 18 to 35 who had mild COVID-19 (a few samples of this study predate the infection). Cell type and time point are not known. Sequenced sample: PBMCs or a T cell subset sorted from them (not recorded which). CDR3 bases: TGCAGTGCTTCGGGGACGGAAGAGACCCAGTACTTC. Residues: CSASGTEETQYF.